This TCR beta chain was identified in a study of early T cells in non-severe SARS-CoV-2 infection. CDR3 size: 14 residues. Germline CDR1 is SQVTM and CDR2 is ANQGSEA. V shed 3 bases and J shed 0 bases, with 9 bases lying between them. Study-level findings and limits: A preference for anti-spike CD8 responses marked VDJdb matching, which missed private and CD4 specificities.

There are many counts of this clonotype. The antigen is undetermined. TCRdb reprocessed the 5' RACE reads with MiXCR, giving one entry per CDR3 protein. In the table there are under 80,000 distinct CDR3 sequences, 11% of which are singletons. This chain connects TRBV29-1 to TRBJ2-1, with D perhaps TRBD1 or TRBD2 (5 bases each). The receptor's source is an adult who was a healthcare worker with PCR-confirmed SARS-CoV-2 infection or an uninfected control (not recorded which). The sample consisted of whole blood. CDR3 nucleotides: TGCAGCGTTGACCGGGACGGCTCCTACAATGAGCAGTTCTTC. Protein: CSVDRDGSYNEQFF.